This entry concerns a single T cell receptor beta chain. Its matching antigen is unknown. Relapse was seen in all patients after autologous stem cell transplantation, and brentuximab vedotin exposure was variable. The entry originates in a study of PD-1 blockade in classical Hodgkin lymphoma. Points from the study as a whole: Prior therapy or disease activity may underlie the repertoire differences, whose causes remain undefined. When set against healthy donors, newly diagnosed patients were reported to show lower baseline TCR diversity. Complete responders matched newly diagnosed patients in baseline diversity. A significant rise in TCR diversity was seen by C4D1 for CD4+ cells but not for CD8+ cells.

Here immunoSEQ multiplex PCR was the method, and the copy in TCRdb shows in-frame clones only, minus some. There are under 20,000 clones in the sample; roughly 82% occur only once, and roughly a quarter lies in the top ten. The CDR3 runs to 17 residues. V shed 4 bases and J shed 0 bases, with 18 bases lying between them. The germline V gene has CDR1 MNHEY and CDR2 SMNVEV (reference sequence). V gene TRBV27 combines with J gene TRBJ1-1; tentative D call: TRBD1 (6 bases). This sequence originates from a human donor with classical Hodgkin lymphoma. The sequenced sample was peripheral blood mononuclear cells (PBMCs), obtained before the second cycle of nivolumab. This chain's CDR3 is CASSSIRGQVVNTEAFF. CDR3 coding DNA: TGTGCCAGCAGTTCTATTCGGGGGCAGGTAGTGAACACTGAAGCTTTCTTT.